This is a list of T cell receptor beta chains from one sample in a study of T cell responses to AZD1222 COVID-19 vaccine. The repertoire was sequenced with immunoSEQ multiplex PCR; TCRdb's copy has only in-frame clones and lacks some. This table holds approximately 200,000 clones, 94% found once. The sequencing used peripheral blood, collected on day 0 of AZD1222 vaccination. The origin of the receptors is an adult in good health. The CDR3 runs from the conserved cysteine through the conserved F or W. D genes are given only for firm matches. Only part of the rows carry a size: once, few, many, or a class if the clone is expanded.

D,V,size,J,DNA,CDR3
TRBD1,TRBV28,.,TRBJ2-7,TGTGCCAGCAGCCGGGACAGCTACGAGCAGTACTTC,CASSRDSYEQYF
.,TRBV5-1,once,TRBJ2-7,TGCGCCAGCAGGGGGGACGGCTCCTACGAGCAGTACTTC,CASRGDGSYEQYF
.,TRBV5-1,.,TRBJ1-6,TGCGCCAGCAGCTTGATCCAAAGGCCGGGCACCGGGGATTCACCCCTCCACTTT,CASSLIQRPGTGDSPLHF
TRBD2,TRBV10-3,.,TRBJ2-7,TGTGCCATCAGTGAGGAGCTAGCGGCCACCTACGAGCAGTACTTC,CAISEELAATYEQYF
.,TRBV7-6,.,TRBJ2-5,TGTGCCAGCAGCCCAGCACTCTCAGACAGGACCCAAGAGACCCAGTACTTC,CASSPALSDRTQETQYF
TRBD2,TRBV29-1,.,TRBJ2-1,TGCAGCGTTGAAGATAAACTAGCGGCCTACAATGAGCAGTTCTTC,CSVEDKLAAYNEQFF
.,TRBV5-6,.,TRBJ2-7,TGTGCCAGCAGCCACCCGGGACTCCCCGCCTACGAGCAGTACTTC,CASSHPGLPAYEQYF
.,TRBV6-6,.,TRBJ2-1,TGTGCCAGCAGTTACTCGGGGGAAAACAATGAGCAGTTCTTC,CASSYSGENNEQFF
.,TRBV18,few,TRBJ2-6,TGTGCCAGCTCACCACCGACCAGCGGTGGCGTCCTGACTTTC,CASSPPTSGGVLTF
.,TRBV28,.,TRBJ2-7,TGTGCCAGCAGTCTCCGGACATCTCACGAGCAGTACTTC,CASSLRTSHEQYF
TRBD2,TRBV5-4,.,TRBJ2-5,TGTGCCAGCAGCAGGACTAGCTGGGAGACCCAGTACTTC,CASSRTSWETQYF
.,TRBV6-1,once,TRBJ1-2,TGTGCCAGCAGTGATGGGGGCGGATATGGCTACACCTTC,CASSDGGGYGYTF
.,TRBV27,.,TRBJ1-2,TGTGCCAGCAGTGCTGGGACTGGCTACACCTTC,CASSAGTGYTF
.,TRBV24-1,.,TRBJ1-4,TGTGCCACCAGTGATTTTGGAGCCTTAGGTGAAAAACTGTTTTTT,CATSDFGALGEKLFF
TRBD2,TRBV3-1/TRBV3-2,.,TRBJ2-7,TGTGCCAGCAGCCAAGATTGCCCAGCGGGAGGGTATTACGAGCAGTACTTC,CASSQDCPAGGYYEQYF
TRBD2,TRBV7-3,.,TRBJ2-1,TGTGCCAGCAGCCCGGCCCCGGGACTAGCGGGACCTGATGGCTCCTACAATGAGCAGTTCTTC,CASSPAPGLAGPDGSYNEQFF
.,TRBV5-1,once,TRBJ2-1,TGCGCCAGCAGCTTTACAGGGTCCTACAATGAGCAGTTCTTC,CASSFTGSYNEQFF
.,TRBV25-1,.,TRBJ2-7,TGTGCCAGCAGTGAAAGGGGGGACGCATTCCAGCAGTACTTC,CASSERGDAFQQYF
TRBD1,TRBV19,.,TRBJ1-2,TGTGCCAGTAGTATCAACCCTACAGGGGGCGGAGGCTACACCTTC,CASSINPTGGGGYTF
.,TRBV7-8,.,TRBJ2-2,TGTGCCAGCCAGGGTTTCGGGGAGCTGTTTTTT,CASQGFGELFF
TRBD2,TRBV19,.,TRBJ2-1,TGTGCCAGTAAAGCGGGGAGCTCCTACAATGAGCAGTTCTTC,CASKAGSSYNEQFF
.,TRBV6-5,once,TRBJ1-4,TGTGCCAGCAGTTACTCGCCCGGACGAAATGAAAAACTGTTTTTT,CASSYSPGRNEKLFF
.,TRBV5-5,.,TRBJ1-5,TGTGCCAGCAGCTTGGTACCAAGCCCTCCGGGTAATCAGCCCCAGCATTTT,CASSLVPSPPGNQPQHF
TRBD2,TRBV24-1,.,TRBJ2-7,TGTGCCACCAGTGAATCGACTAGCGGGAGGTTCCACGAGCAGTACTTC,CATSESTSGRFHEQYF
.,TRBV10-2,.,TRBJ1-2,TGCGCCAGCAGTGAGAGAGGGGATGGCTACACCTTC,CASSERGDGYTF
.,TRBV19,.,TRBJ1-5,TGTGCCAGTACACGCCAGGGGCCTAGCAATCAGCCCCAGCATTTT,CASTRQGPSNQPQHF
.,TRBV2,.,TRBJ2-6,TGTGCCAGCAGTGAATTTTTTGGTAGGAGCGTCCTGACTTTC,CASSEFFGRSVLTF
.,TRBV28,.,TRBJ2-7,TGTGCCAGCAGTTTCCTCCCACTCGGGGATAAGGGCTACTTC,CASSFLPLGDKGYF
.,TRBV19,.,TRBJ2-7,TGTGCCAGTAGTATCAGGCAGGGGAGCGAGCAGTACTTC,CASSIRQGSEQYF
.,TRBV6-6,.,TRBJ1-5,TGTGCCAGCGCTTCCAGAGAAGGGAGCAATCAGCCCCAGCATTTT,CASASREGSNQPQHF
.,TRBV11-3,.,TRBJ2-5,TGTGCCAGCAGCCGAGGAGAGACCCAGTACTTC,CASSRGETQYF
.,TRBV27,.,TRBJ1-2,TGTGCCAGCAGTTTTTTCACTCCCCTCCTCCGAAACAGGGATGGGGAAGATGGCTACACCTTC,CASSFFTPLLRNRDGEDGYTF
.,TRBV10-3,.,TRBJ2-1,TGTGCCATCAGTTACAGTCAGCTTTACAATGAGCAGTTCTTC,CAISYSQLYNEQFF
.,TRBV11-2,.,TRBJ2-7,TGTGCCAGCAGCTCCTATTGGGGGGGCGGGAGACCCAACGAGCAGTACTTC,CASSSYWGGGRPNEQYF
.,TRBV29-1,.,TRBJ1-1,TGCAGCGTTGAAGAGGGTTCAGCTTTCTTT,CSVEEGSAFF
.,TRBV6-2/TRBV6-3,.,TRBJ2-7,TGTGCCAGCAGCCCAGAAAGGTACGAGCAGTACTTC,CASSPERYEQYF
TRBD2,TRBV28,.,TRBJ2-2,TGTGCCAGCAGTTTAGCGGGAGTGGCCGGGGAGCTGTTTTTT,CASSLAGVAGELFF
TRBD1,TRBV19,.,TRBJ2-7,TGTGCCAGTAGCACCGGTTGGGACAGGTTTTACGAGCAGTACTTC,CASSTGWDRFYEQYF
TRBD1,TRBV29-1,.,TRBJ1-3,TGCAGCGTCTTAACCCCGGGACAGACCTCTGGAAACACCATATATTTT,CSVLTPGQTSGNTIYF
.,TRBV3-1/TRBV3-2,.,TRBJ2-3,TGTGCCAGCAGCCAGGTCCTTACGGGTGGTTGGGATACGCAGTATTTT,CASSQVLTGGWDTQYF
.,TRBV6-1,once,TRBJ2-7,TGTGCCAGCAGTGAAGGCCTAGCGTCCTACGAGCAGTACTTC,CASSEGLASYEQYF
TRBD2,TRBV13,.,TRBJ2-5,TGTGCCAGCAGCCGAAAAACCAGGACTAGCGGCCACCCCCAGTACTTC,CASSRKTRTSGHPQYF
.,TRBV19,.,TRBJ2-2,TGTGCCAGTAGTATGTTTGGGAGCGGGAACACCGGGGAGCTGTTTTTT,CASSMFGSGNTGELFF
.,TRBV4-3,.,TRBJ2-7,TGCGCCAGCAGCCAAGACTTGGGCTACGAGCAGTACTTC,CASSQDLGYEQYF
.,TRBV4-2,.,TRBJ2-1,TGTGCCAGCAGTCAAGATCTAGGTGATGAGCAGTTCTTC,CASSQDLGDEQFF
TRBD1,TRBV9,.,TRBJ1-2,TGTGCCAGCAGCCGTCTCCCCCACAGGGGCGGGAATGGCTACACCTTC,CASSRLPHRGGNGYTF
TRBD2,TRBV4-3,.,TRBJ2-2,TGCGCCAGCAGCCAAGATGGCGGAGCGGGAGGGCCCAGTGGGGAGCTGTTTTTT,CASSQDGGAGGPSGELFF
.,TRBV5-4,.,TRBJ2-7,TGTGCCAGCAGCTCTCCCTTGGACCACGAGCAGTACTTC,CASSSPLDHEQYF
TRBD2,TRBV27,.,TRBJ2-3,TGTGCCAGCAGCCAAGGACTAGCCACAGATACGCAGTATTTT,CASSQGLATDTQYF
.,TRBV19,.,TRBJ2-7,TGTGCCAGTAGTTTGGTATCAGGTGAGCAGTACTTC,CASSLVSGEQYF
.,TRBV10-3,.,TRBJ1-6,TGTGCCATCAGTTTGGGGGCCGGTAATTCACCCCTCCACTTT,CAISLGAGNSPLHF
TRBD1,TRBV5-1,.,TRBJ2-7,TGCGCCAGCAGCCCCGCTCCGGGACAGGGTTACGAGCAGTACTTC,CASSPAPGQGYEQYF
.,TRBV9,.,TRBJ2-3,TGTGCCAGCAGCGTAGGAGGAGGGGGAGATACGCAGTATTTT,CASSVGGGGDTQYF
.,TRBV5-6,.,TRBJ1-1,TGTGCCAGCCAAAATTTCCGGGGTATCACTGAAGCTTTCTTT,CASQNFRGITEAFF